The rows below give T cell receptor beta chains drawn from one sample of a study of CXCR3-negative and CXCR3-positive naive CD8 T cells. TCRdb reanalyzed the 5' RACE reads, giving one entry per CDR3 protein sequence and no DNA. The sample yields 100,000 to 150,000 distinct CDR3 sequences, of which the top ten take up around 0.41%. Sequences were obtained from naive CXCR3+ CD8+ T cells from blood. The receptors were gathered from a human donor in good health. Some clones in this sample may be carry-over from other donors' samples. Both conserved end residues are part of each CDR3.

cdr3_length	v_call	j_call	cdr3_aa
16	TRBV7-9	TRBJ2-7	CASSSGGTSGSHEQYF
18	TRBV28	TRBJ1-4	CASSETGASSEWFEKLFF
18	TRBV6-2/TRBV6-3	TRBJ2-2	CASSYSSVVQGNTGELFF
12	TRBV29-1	TRBJ2-2	CSVFSEGRELFF
15	TRBV7-3	TRBJ2-3	CASSSGLTSTDTQYF
14	TRBV7-9	TRBJ2-7	CASSLIGAIYEQYF
13	TRBV5-1	TRBJ1-1	CASSYGGAAEAFF
17	TRBV13	TRBJ2-1	CASSFPSGTGPFNEQFF
14	TRBV5-6	TRBJ1-1	CASSLISVNTEAFF
16	TRBV13	TRBJ2-7	CASSPRTGDRSYEQYF
15	TRBV6-5	TRBJ1-6	CASSYDSGPNSPLHF
15	TRBV5-4	TRBJ1-1	CASSLSGEGKTEAFF
18	TRBV6-2/TRBV6-3	TRBJ2-3	CASSYSKWSLSSTDTQYF
14	TRBV27	TRBJ2-7	CASSPGSSGYEQYF
13	TRBV29-1	TRBJ1-2	CSARDLGSYGYTF
16	TRBV7-9	TRBJ2-1	CASSSPSSGGAWEQFF
13	TRBV7-9	TRBJ2-7	CASSLPGMHEQYF
15	TRBV28	TRBJ1-5	CASSALRQINQPQHF
16	TRBV7-6	TRBJ2-3	CASSFALAGGLDTQYF
12	TRBV6-1	TRBJ1-1	CASSEGGLEAFF
13	TRBV29-1	TRBJ1-2	CSVVRQGNYGYTF
15	TRBV11-2	TRBJ2-7	CASSLFRVAFHEQYF
16	TRBV6-1	TRBJ1-5	CASSEALVGGDQPQHF
16	TRBV6-5	TRBJ2-1	CASSPQFWGTYNEQFF
14	TRBV11-2	TRBJ2-2	CASSDTSYTGELFF
12	TRBV28	TRBJ1-2	CASSFRGDGYTF
13	TRBV7-9	TRBJ2-7	CASSWGQGLEQYF
13	TRBV9	TRBJ1-5	CASSVAHGEPQHF
13	TRBV9	TRBJ1-1	CASSVWQDTEAFF
15	TRBV12-3/TRBV12-4	TRBJ1-2	CASSIGRGLGYGYTF
18	TRBV1	TRBJ1-4	CTSSQEKETGVEDEKLFF
17	TRBV4-3	TRBJ2-2	CASSQEENYPNTGELFF
15	TRBV24-1	TRBJ2-7	CATSDRMGQGYEQYF
15	TRBV3-1	TRBJ1-1	CASSHIGTGGTEAFF
14	TRBV4-1	TRBJ2-7	CASSQAQGYYEQYF
12	TRBV29-1	TRBJ2-1	CSEVRLYNEQFF
13	TRBV28	TRBJ2-7	CASGPGVSYEQYF
15	TRBV29-1	TRBJ2-1	CSAPSKGRSYNEEFF
16	TRBV15	TRBJ2-3	CATSRDLSGGTDTQYF
14	TRBV6-5	TRBJ2-7	CASSLAGGDYEQYF
14	TRBV7-9	TRBJ2-7	CASSLEAQSYEQYF
13	TRBV29-1	TRBJ2-7	CSVEGGEGYEQYF
11	TRBV7-2	TRBJ1-1	CASSLGGPSGF
15	TRBV11-2	TRBJ2-3	CASSLTGMDTDTQYF
14	TRBV9	TRBJ2-7	CASSVATETYEQYF
13	TRBV5-5	TRBJ2-5	CASSLLRGETQYF
11	TRBV2	TRBJ2-1	CASRGQGGQFF
14	TRBV29-1	TRBJ2-7	CSVETSGTTYEQYF
11	TRBV7-9	TRBJ2-1	CASSSDNEQFF
14	TRBV28	TRBJ1-5	CASSPDREGQPQHF
15	TRBV2	TRBJ2-3	CASSRGQGSTDTQYF
13	TRBV10-2	TRBJ2-7	CARSDGRAYEQYF